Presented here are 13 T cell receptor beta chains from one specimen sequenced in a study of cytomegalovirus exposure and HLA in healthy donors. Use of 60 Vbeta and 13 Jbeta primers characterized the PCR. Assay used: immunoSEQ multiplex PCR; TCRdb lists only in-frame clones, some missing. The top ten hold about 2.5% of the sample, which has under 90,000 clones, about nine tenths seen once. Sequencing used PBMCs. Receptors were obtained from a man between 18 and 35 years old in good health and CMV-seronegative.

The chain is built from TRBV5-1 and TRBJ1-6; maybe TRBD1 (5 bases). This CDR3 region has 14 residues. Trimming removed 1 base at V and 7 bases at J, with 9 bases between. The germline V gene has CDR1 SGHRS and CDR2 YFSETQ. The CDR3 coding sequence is TGCGCCAGCAGCTTGCAGGGTGACAATTCACCCCTCCACTTT. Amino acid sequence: CASSLQGDNSPLHF.

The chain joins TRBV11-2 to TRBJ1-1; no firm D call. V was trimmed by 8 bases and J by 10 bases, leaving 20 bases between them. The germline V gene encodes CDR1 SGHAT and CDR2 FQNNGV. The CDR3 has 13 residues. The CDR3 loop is CASLLIMAGGAFF. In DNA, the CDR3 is TGTGCCAGCCTCCTGATTATGGCTGGCGGAGCTTTCTTT.

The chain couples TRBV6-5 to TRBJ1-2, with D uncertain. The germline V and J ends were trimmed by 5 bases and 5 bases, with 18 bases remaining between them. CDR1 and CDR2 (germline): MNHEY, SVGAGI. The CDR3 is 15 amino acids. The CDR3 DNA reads TGTGCCAGCAGTCCAAGAGAGCGGGCGCGATATGGCTACACCTTC. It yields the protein CASSPRERARYGYTF.

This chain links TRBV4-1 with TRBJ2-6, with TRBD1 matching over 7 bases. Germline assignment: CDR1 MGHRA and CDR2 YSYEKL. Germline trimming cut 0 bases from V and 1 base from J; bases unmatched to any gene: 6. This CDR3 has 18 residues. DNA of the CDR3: TGCGCCAGCAGCCAAGAGACGAGGGGGCGGTCTGGGGCCAACGTCCTGACTTTC. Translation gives CASSQETRGRSGANVLTF.

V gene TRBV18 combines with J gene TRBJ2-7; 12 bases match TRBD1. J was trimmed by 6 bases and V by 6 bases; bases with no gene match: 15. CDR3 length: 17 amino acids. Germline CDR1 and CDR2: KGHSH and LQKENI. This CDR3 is CASSAMGPGQGAFEQYF. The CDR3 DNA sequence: TGTGCCAGCTCGGCAATGGGGCCGGGACAGGGGGCGTTCGAGCAGTACTTC.

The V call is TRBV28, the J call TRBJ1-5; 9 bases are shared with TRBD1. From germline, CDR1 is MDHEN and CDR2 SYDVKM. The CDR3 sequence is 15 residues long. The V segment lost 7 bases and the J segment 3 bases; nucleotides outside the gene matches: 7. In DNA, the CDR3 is TGTGCCAGCACGGAGGACAGGGGCGACAATCAGCCCCAGCATTTT. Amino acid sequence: CASTEDRGDNQPQHF.

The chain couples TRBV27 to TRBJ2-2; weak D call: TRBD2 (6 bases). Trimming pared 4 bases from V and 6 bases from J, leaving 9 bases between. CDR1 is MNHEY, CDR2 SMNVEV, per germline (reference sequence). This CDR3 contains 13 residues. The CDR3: CASSSGEAGELFF. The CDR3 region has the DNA TGTGCCAGCAGTTCGGGGGAGGCCGGGGAGCTGTTTTTT.

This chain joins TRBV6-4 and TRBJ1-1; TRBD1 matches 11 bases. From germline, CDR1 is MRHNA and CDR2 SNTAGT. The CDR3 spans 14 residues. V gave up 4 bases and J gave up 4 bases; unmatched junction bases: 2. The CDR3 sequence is CASSAGTGGTEAFF. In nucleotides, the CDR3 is TGTGCCAGCAGTGCCGGGACAGGGGGCACTGAAGCTTTCTTT.

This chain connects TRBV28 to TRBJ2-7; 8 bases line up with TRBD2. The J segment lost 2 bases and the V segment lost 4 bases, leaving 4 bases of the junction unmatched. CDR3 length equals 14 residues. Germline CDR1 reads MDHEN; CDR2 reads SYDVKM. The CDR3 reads CASSSIAGTYEQYF. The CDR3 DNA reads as TGTGCCAGCAGTTCAATAGCGGGAACCTACGAGCAGTACTTC.

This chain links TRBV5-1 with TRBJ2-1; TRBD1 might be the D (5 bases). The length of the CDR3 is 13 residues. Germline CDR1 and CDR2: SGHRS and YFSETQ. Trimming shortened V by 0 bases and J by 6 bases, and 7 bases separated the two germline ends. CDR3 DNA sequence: TGCGCCAGCAGCTTGGGGACAACCAATGAGCAGTTCTTC. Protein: CASSLGTTNEQFF.

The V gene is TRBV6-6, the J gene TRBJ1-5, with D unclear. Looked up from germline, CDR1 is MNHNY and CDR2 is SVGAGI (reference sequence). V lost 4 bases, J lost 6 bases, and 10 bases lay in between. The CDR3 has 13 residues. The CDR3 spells CASSSDTSQPQHF. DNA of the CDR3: TGTGCCAGCAGTTCAGATACGTCTCAGCCCCAGCATTTT.

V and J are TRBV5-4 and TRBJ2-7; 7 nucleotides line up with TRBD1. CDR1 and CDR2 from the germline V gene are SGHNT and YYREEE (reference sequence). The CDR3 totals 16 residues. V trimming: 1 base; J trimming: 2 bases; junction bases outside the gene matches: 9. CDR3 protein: CASSLPTGATTYEQYF. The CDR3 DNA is TGTGCCAGCAGCTTGCCTACAGGGGCGACCACCTACGAGCAGTACTTC.

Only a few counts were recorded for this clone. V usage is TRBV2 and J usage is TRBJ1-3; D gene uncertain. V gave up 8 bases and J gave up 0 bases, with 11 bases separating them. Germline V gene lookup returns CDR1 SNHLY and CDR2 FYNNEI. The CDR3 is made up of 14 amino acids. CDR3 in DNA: TGTGCCAGCCCGGCGGGCTCCTCTGGAAACACCATATATTTT. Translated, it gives CASPAGSSGNTIYF. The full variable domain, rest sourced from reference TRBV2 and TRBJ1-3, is EPEVTQTPSHQVTQMGQEVILRCVPISNHLYFYWYRQILGQKVEFLVSFYNNEISEKSEIFDDQFSVERPDGSNFTLKIRSTKLEDSAMYFCASPAGSSGNTIYFGEGSWLTVV.